This T cell receptor beta chain was found in a study of blood T cell repertoires in COVID-19. Here immunoSEQ multiplex PCR was the method, and the copy in TCRdb shows in-frame clones only, minus some. Here the sample spans some 280,000 clones, 89% being singletons. The germline V gene encodes CDR1 LNHDA and CDR2 SQIVND (reference sequence). The ends were cut back, 4 bases at V and 4 bases at J, with 22 bases in the middle. The CDR3 is 17 amino acids. The clonotype originates from a woman between 40 and 55 years old who had recovered from COVID-19. Sequenced input: peripheral blood. The V call is TRBV19, the J call TRBJ2-5; D may be TRBD1 (5 bases). The CDR3 coding sequence is TGTGCCAGTAGTAATCGTGCAGGGCTTAGTAAGAGAGAGACCCAGTACTTC. Protein: CASSNRAGLSKRETQYF.